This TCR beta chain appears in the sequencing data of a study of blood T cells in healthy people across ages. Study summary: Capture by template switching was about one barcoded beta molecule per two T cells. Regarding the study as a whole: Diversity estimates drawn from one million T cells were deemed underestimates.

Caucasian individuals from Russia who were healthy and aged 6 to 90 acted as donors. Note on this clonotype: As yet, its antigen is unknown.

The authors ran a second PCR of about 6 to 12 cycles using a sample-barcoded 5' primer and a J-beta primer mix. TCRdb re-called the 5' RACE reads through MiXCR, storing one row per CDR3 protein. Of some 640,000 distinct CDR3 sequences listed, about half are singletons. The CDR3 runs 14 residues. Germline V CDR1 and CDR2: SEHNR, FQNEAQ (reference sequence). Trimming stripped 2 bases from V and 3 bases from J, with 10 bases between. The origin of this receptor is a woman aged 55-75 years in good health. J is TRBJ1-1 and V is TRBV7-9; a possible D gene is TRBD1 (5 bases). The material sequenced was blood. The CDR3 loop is CASSLTRGDTEAFF. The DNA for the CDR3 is TGTGCCAGCAGCTTAACGAGGGGTGACACTGAAGCTTTCTTT.